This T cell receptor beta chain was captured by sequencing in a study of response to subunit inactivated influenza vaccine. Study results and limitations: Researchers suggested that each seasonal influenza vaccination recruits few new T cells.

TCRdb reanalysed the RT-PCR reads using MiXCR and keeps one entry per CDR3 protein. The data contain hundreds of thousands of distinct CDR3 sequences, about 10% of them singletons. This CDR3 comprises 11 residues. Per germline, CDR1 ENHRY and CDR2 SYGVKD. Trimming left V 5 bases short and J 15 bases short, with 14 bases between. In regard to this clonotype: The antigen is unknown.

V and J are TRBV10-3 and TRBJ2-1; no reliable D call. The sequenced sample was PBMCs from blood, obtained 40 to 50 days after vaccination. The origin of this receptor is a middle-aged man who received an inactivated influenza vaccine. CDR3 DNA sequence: TGTGCCATCAGTCGACAAGCATGGCCGTTCTTC. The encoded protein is CAISRQAWPFF.